This passage covers 23 T cell receptor beta chains from one sample sequenced in a study of cytomegalovirus exposure and HLA in healthy donors. Vbeta (60) and Jbeta (13) primers were used in the PCR. Sequencing used immunoSEQ multiplex PCR; TCRdb keeps in-frame clones, though not all of them. Of about 200,000 clones in the sample, roughly 80% were seen once. Sequencing used PBMCs. Receptor source: a male donor in good health and CMV-seropositive.

The chain employs TRBV9 and TRBJ2-7, with D possibly matching TRBD2 (6 bases). Germline CDR1 and CDR2: SGDLS and YYNGEE. With 0 bases removed from V and 2 bases from J, the gap between germline ends came to 12 bases. The CDR3 has 15 residues. The CDR3 is CASSVGGTDPYEQYF. Written as DNA, the CDR3 is TGTGCCAGCAGCGTAGGCGGGACGGACCCCTACGAGCAGTACTTC.

This sequence joins TRBV6-5 and TRBJ1-1; 7 bases fit TRBD1. Looked up from germline, CDR1 is MNHEY and CDR2 is SVGAGI. This CDR3 is built from 11 residues. Trimming cost V 6 bases and J 8 bases; bases outside gene matches: 3. The CDR3 region has the DNA TGTGCCAGCAGAAGGACAGGAGAAGCTTTCTTT. Translating it yields CASRRTGEAFF.

In this sample, this clone turned up once. This chain links TRBV28 with TRBJ2-5; 7 bases fit TRBD2. CDR1 and CDR2 from the germline V gene are MDHEN and SYDVKM. This CDR3 is 15 amino acids long. V shed 4 bases and J 3 bases; nucleotides not matched to a gene: 8. This CDR3 is CASSSGGAGEETQYF. Here the CDR3 DNA reads TGTGCCAGCAGTTCGGGGGGTGCGGGGGAAGAGACCCAGTACTTC.

The rearrangement joins TRBV7-9 to TRBJ2-2, with D possibly being TRBD2 (5 bases). V lost 2 bases and J lost 4, with 8 bases in between. The CDR3 length is 14 residues. Germline CDR1 and CDR2: SEHNR and FQNEAQ (reference sequence). In DNA, the CDR3 is TGTGCCAGCAGCTTATACAGCGGCACCGGGGAGCTGTTTTTT. Protein sequence: CASSLYSGTGELFF.

The CDR3 coding sequence is TGTGCCAGCCGCGTTCTTACAGGGTCCCAGCAGTTCTTC. It codes for CASRVLTGSQQFF. V usage is TRBV2 and J usage is TRBJ2-1, with D perhaps TRBD1 (6 bases). Germline V gene data show CDR1 as SNHLY and CDR2 as FYNNEI. The CDR3 consists of 13 residues. The germline V and J ends were trimmed by 8 bases and 11 bases, with 19 bases remaining between them.

The chain links TRBV4-1 to TRBJ2-1; D is perhaps TRBD2 (5 bases). CDR1 MGHRA and CDR2 YSYEKL come from the germline V gene. The V gene lost 4 bases and the J gene lost 7 bases, with 20 bases spanning the gap. The CDR3 is 16 amino acids. In nucleotides, the CDR3 is TGCGCCAGCAGCCGCCCTAGTGGGAGCTCGGCAAATGAGCAGTTCTTC. It yields the protein CASSRPSGSSANEQFF.

V gene TRBV4-1 combines with J gene TRBJ1-1; D might be TRBD1 (6 bases). V shed 0 bases and J shed 0 bases, with 14 bases lying between them. CDR1 and CDR2 (germline): MGHRA, YSYEKL. The length of the CDR3 is 17 residues. The CDR3 protein is CASSQEGTGSMNTEAFF. The CDR3 bases are TGCGCCAGCAGCCAAGAAGGCACAGGGTCCATGAACACTGAAGCTTTCTTT.

This chain links TRBV5-8 with TRBJ2-7, with 8 bases lining up with TRBD1. V lost 4 bases, J lost 5 bases, and 11 bases stayed unmatched. The V gene's germline CDR1 is SGHTS and CDR2 YDEGEE. The CDR3 is 15 amino acids. CDR3 residues: CASSPPGGARNEQYF. The CDR3 DNA reads TGTGCCAGCAGCCCTCCAGGGGGCGCGAGAAACGAGCAGTACTTC.

This clone was found a few times. The V and J genes are TRBV5-1 and TRBJ1-1; 7 bases line up with TRBD1. Losses at the gene ends were 0 bases for V and 8 bases for J; bases not matched to a gene: 7. CDR3 length equals 14 residues. CDR1 SGHRS and CDR2 YFSETQ come from the germline V gene. The CDR3 DNA sequence: TGCGCCAGCAGCTTGGTAGGGGGCGCATTAGAAGCTTTCTTT. Translation: CASSLVGGALEAFF.

The genes are TRBV27 and TRBJ2-7; 9 nucleotides agree with TRBD1. CDR1 is MNHEY, CDR2 SMNVEV, per germline (reference sequence). The V segment lost 5 bases and the J segment 5 bases; nucleotides outside the gene matches: 7. The CDR3 contains 14 residues. The CDR3 loop reads CASSRAGTGHEQYF. The CDR3 DNA reads TGTGCCAGCAGTCGTGCCGGGACAGGGCACGAGCAGTACTTC.

This clone was found a few times. The V gene is TRBV30, the J gene TRBJ2-7; D is perhaps TRBD2 (6 bases). V was trimmed by 3 bases and J by 4 bases, leaving 19 bases between them. CDR1 and CDR2 from the germline V gene are GTSNPN and SVGIG (reference sequence). The CDR3 is 15 amino acids. Written as DNA, the CDR3 is TGTGCCTGGAGCCTTCCAGCGGGTGTAATGTACGAGCAGTACTTC. It translates to CAWSLPAGVMYEQYF.

The CDR3 region has the DNA TGTGCCAGCAGCACAGGGGGGCCCTACGAGCAGTACTTC. Translated, it gives CASSTGGPYEQYF. The gene calls are TRBV28 and TRBJ2-7, with TRBD1 identical over 8 bases. The germline V gene encodes CDR1 MDHEN and CDR2 SYDVKM. This CDR3 is 13 amino acids long. J was trimmed by 2 bases and V by 6 bases; bases with no gene match: 3.

The rearrangement joins TRBV7-9 to TRBJ1-2; maybe TRBD1 (6 bases). This CDR3 comprises 14 residues. Trimming removed 1 base at V and 6 bases at J, with 12 bases between. Germline V gene sequence: CDR1 SEHNR, CDR2 FQNEAQ (reference sequence). Written as DNA, the CDR3 is TGTGCCAGCAGCTTAGTCACAGGGAAAGATGGCTACACCTTC. Translation: CASSLVTGKDGYTF.

For this clone: Other DNA sequences in the same sample also yield this CDR3. This sequence joins TRBV11-2 and TRBJ2-2; 12 bases are shared with TRBD2. Germline-derived CDR1 and CDR2 are SGHAT and FQNNGV. With V trimmed by 3 bases and J by 1 base, 0 bases remained unmatched. This CDR3 contains 16 residues. The chain's CDR3 is CASSLGLAGNTGELFF. The CDR3 DNA reads as TGTGCCAGCAGCTTGGGACTAGCGGGGAACACCGGGGAGCTGTTTTTT.

J is TRBJ2-7 and V is TRBV6-5; D may be TRBD1 (6 bases). The CDR3 has 13 amino acids. V was clipped by 5 bases and J by 5 bases, with 13 bases between them. Germline lookup yields CDR1 MNHEY and CDR2 SVGAGI. CDR3: CASSVTGFDEQYF. CDR3 bases: TGTGCCAGCAGTGTGACAGGTTTTGACGAGCAGTACTTC.

With respect to this clone: Compared with germline, one end of the junction differs, possibly owing to a read error. The chain employs TRBV6-5 and TRBJ1-2, with D maybe TRBD1 (5 bases). The length of the CDR3 is 12 residues. Germline V gives CDR1 MNHEY, CDR2 SVGAGI. The CDR3 DNA follows: TGTGCCAGCAGATACTCAGGAGGGACGTACACCTTC. It is translated as CASRYSGGTYTF.

V is TRBV20-1 and J is TRBJ1-1; TRBD1 might be the D (5 bases). The CDR3 covers 11 residues. CDR1 and CDR2 from the germline V gene are DFQATT and SNEGSKA (reference sequence). V lost 5 bases, J lost 9 bases, and 13 bases lay in between. The CDR3 reads CSAPRQRQAFF. The CDR3 DNA sequence: TGCAGTGCTCCGAGACAGAGACAAGCTTTCTTT.

The rearrangement joins TRBV6-5 to TRBJ2-1; the match to TRBD2 covers 9 bases. Looked up from germline, CDR1 is MNHEY and CDR2 is SVGAGI. This CDR3 comprises 14 residues. V dropped 6 bases and J dropped 4; count of bases not matched to a gene: 4. The CDR3 region is CASRLSGGYNEQFF. DNA of the CDR3: TGTGCCAGCAGACTAAGCGGGGGGTACAATGAGCAGTTCTTC.

This rearrangement joins TRBV19 to TRBJ2-7, with TRBD2 matching 9 bases. Per germline, CDR1 LNHDA and CDR2 SQIVND (reference sequence). The CDR3 totals 16 residues. V gave up 5 bases and J gave up 5 bases; unmatched junction bases: 13. The CDR3 region is CASSDSGGSARNEQYF. The CDR3, as DNA: TGTGCCAGTAGTGACAGCGGGGGGTCCGCTCGGAACGAGCAGTACTTC. Based on the CDR3 plus reference TRBV19 and TRBJ2-7, the full variable domain is DGGITQSPKYLFRKEGQNVTLSCEQNLNHDAMYWYRQDPGQGLRLIYYSQIVNDFQKGDIAEGYSVSREKKESFPLTVTSAQKNPTAFYLCASSDSGGSARNEQYFGPGTRLTVT.

V gene TRBV30 combines with J gene TRBJ2-7, with 8 nucleotides matching TRBD1. The V and J ends lost 1 base and 9 bases, in that order; junction bases with no gene match: 14. The germline gives CDR1 GTSNPN, CDR2 SVGIG (reference sequence). This CDR3 is built from 15 residues. The DNA for the CDR3 is TGTGCCTGGAGTGACCCCAGGACAGGGAGGACAGGGCAGTACTTC. Residues: CAWSDPRTGRTGQYF. The full variable domain, rest sourced from reference TRBV30 and TRBJ2-7, is SQTIHQWPATLVQPVGSPLSLECTVEGTSNPNLYWYRQAAGRGLQLLFYSVGIGQISSEVPQNLSASRPQDRQFILSSKKLLLSDSGFYLCAWSDPRTGRTGQYFGPGTRLTVT.

The chain links TRBV18 to TRBJ2-7, with 9 bases aligning to TRBD1. The CDR3 is made up of 14 amino acids. Germline trimming cut 6 bases from V and 2 bases from J; bases unmatched to any gene: 5. Looked up from germline, CDR1 is KGHSH and CDR2 is LQKENI. CDR3 residues: CASSSGQGTYEQYF. The CDR3 bases are TGTGCCAGCTCGTCGGGACAGGGTACCTACGAGCAGTACTTC.

This chain links TRBV6-5 with TRBJ2-2, with a possible D match to TRBD1 (5 bases). Germline CDR1 and CDR2: MNHEY and SVGAGI. V lost 8 bases, J lost 3 bases, and 10 bases lay in between. The CDR3 has 13 residues. CDR3 in amino acids: CASSDRDTGELFF. DNA of the CDR3: TGTGCCAGCTCAGACAGAGACACCGGGGAGCTGTTTTTT.

The genes are TRBV10-3 and TRBJ2-1, with TRBD1 identical over 9 bases. There are 15 residues in the CDR3. Germline V gene data show CDR1 as ENHRY and CDR2 as SYGVKD. The V gene end was trimmed by 5 bases and the J gene end by 6 bases; junction bases not matched to a gene: 8. The DNA for the CDR3 is TGTGCCATCAGTCAAGGACAGGGGAGGGGCAATGAGCAGTTCTTC. The encoded protein is CAISQGQGRGNEQFF.